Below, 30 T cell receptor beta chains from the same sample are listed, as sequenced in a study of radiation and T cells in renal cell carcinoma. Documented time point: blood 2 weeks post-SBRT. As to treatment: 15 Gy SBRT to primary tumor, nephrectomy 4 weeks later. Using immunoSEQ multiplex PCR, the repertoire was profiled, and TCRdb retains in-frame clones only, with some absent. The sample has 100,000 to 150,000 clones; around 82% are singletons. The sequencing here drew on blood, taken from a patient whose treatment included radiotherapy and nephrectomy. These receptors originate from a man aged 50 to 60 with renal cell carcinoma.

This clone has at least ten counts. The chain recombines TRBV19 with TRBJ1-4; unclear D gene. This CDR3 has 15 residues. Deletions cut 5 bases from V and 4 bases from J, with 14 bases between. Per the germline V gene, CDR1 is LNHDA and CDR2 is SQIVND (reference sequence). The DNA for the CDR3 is TGTGCCAGTAGTCTGGACGGACGGCTTAATGAAAAACTGTTTTTT. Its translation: CASSLDGRLNEKLFF.

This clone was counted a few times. As DNA, the CDR3 is TGTGCCAGCCGGGACAGGTTCTACGAGCAGTACTTC. Translated: CASRDRFYEQYF. The J gene is TRBJ2-7, the V gene TRBV2, with 8 positions matching TRBD1. In germline, CDR1 is SNHLY, CDR2 FYNNEI. The CDR3 contains 12 residues. Germline trimming cut 8 bases from V and 3 bases from J; bases unmatched to any gene: 3.

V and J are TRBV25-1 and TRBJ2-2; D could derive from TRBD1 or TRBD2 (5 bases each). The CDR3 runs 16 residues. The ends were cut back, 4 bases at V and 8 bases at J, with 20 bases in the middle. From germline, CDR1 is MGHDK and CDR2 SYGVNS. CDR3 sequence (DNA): TGTGCCAGCAGTGTTGTATTCGGGACGGTTCCGGGGGAGCTGTTTTTT. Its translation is CASSVVFGTVPGELFF.

This chain's CDR3 is CASTRQGPPCYNSPLHF. CDR3 sequence (DNA): TGCGCCAGCACAAGACAGGGGCCCCCATGCTATAATTCACCCCTCCACTTT. The chain joins TRBV10-1 to TRBJ1-6; 8 bases agree with TRBD1. V lost 7 bases and J lost 3; bases outside the gene matches: 11. The germline V gene has CDR1 WNHNN and CDR2 SYGVQD (reference sequence). The CDR3 has 17 residues.

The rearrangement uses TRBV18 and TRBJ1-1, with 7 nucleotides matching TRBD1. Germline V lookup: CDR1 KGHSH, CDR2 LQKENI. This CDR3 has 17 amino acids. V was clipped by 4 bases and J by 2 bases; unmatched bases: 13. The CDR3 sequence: CASSLLVWGQLNTEAFF. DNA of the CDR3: TGTGCCAGCTCACTCCTGGTATGGGGACAGCTAAACACTGAAGCTTTCTTT.

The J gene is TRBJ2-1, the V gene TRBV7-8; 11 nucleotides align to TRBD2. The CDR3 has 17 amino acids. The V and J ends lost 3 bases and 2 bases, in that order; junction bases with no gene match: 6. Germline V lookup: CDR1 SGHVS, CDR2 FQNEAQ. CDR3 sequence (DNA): TGTGCCAGCAGCTTTTTTAGCGGGGGGGCCGCCTACAATGAGCAGTTCTTC. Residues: CASSFFSGGAAYNEQFF.

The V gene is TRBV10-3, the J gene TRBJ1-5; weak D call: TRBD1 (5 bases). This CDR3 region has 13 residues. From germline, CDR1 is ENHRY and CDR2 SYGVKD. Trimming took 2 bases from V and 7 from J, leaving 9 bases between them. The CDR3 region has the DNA TGTGCCATCAGTGAGGAGAGGGACCAGCCCCAGCATTTT. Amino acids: CAISEERDQPQHF.

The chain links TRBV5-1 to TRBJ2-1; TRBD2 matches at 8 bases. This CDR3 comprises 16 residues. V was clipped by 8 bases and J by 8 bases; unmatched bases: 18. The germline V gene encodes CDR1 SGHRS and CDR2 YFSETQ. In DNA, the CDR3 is TGCGCCAGTCGCCAGGACGGGGTAGCGGGAAGACATGAGCAGTTCTTC. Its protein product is CASRQDGVAGRHEQFF.

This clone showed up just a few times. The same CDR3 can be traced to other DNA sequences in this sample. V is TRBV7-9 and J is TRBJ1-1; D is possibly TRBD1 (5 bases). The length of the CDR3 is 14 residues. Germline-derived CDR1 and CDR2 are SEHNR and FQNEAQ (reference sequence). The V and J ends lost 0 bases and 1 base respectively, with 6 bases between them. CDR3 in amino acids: CASSLAGANTEAFF. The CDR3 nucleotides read TGTGCCAGCAGCTTAGCCGGGGCGAACACTGAAGCTTTCTTT.

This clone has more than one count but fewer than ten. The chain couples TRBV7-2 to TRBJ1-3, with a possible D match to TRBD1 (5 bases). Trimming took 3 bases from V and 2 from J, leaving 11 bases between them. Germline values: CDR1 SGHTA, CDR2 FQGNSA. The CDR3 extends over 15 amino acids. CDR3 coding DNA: TGTGCCAGCAGCTTTCAGGACAACCCTGGAAACACCATATATTTT. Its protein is CASSFQDNPGNTIYF.

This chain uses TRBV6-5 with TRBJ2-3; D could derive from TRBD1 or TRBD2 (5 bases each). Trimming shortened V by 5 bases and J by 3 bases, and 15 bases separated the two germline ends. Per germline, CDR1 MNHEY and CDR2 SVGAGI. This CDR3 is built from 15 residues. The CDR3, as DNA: TGTGCCAGCAGTCCATCCGGGGCTTTAACAGATACGCAGTATTTT. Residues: CASSPSGALTDTQYF.

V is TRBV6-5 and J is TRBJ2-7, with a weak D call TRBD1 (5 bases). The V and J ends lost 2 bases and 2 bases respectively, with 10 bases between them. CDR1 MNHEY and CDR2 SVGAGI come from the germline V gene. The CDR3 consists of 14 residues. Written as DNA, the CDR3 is TGTGCCAGCAGTTACGACAGCGAAACCTACGAGCAGTACTTC. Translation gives CASSYDSETYEQYF.

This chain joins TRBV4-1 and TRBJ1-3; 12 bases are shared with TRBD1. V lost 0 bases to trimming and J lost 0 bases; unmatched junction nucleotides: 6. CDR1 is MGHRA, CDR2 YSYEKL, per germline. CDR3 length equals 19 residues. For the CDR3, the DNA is TGCGCCAGCAGCCAAGATGTCCGGGACAGGGGGCCCTCTGGAAACACCATATATTTT. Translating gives CASSQDVRDRGPSGNTIYF.

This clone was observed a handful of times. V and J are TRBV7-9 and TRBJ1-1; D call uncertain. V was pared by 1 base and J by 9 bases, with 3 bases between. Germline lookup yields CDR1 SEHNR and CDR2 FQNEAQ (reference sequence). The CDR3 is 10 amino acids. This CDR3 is CASSLEKAFF. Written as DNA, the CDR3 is TGTGCCAGCAGCTTAGAGAAAGCTTTCTTT.

DNA for the CDR3: TGCGCCAGCAGCCGACTCGGGGCGAACACTGAAGCTTTCTTT. This translates into CASSRLGANTEAFF. This chain uses TRBV5-1 with TRBJ1-1; tentative D call: TRBD1 (5 bases). Germline V CDR1 and CDR2: SGHRS, YFSETQ. There are 14 residues in the CDR3. Trimming cost V 4 bases and J 1 base, with 11 bases left between them.

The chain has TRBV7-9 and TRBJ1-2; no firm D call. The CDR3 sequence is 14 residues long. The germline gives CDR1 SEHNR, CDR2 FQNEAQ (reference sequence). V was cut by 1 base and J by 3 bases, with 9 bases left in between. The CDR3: CASSLGAGHYGYTF. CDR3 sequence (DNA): TGTGCCAGCAGCTTAGGGGCAGGTCACTATGGCTACACCTTC. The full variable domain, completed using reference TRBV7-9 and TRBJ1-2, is DTGVSQNPRHKITKRGQNVTFRCDPISEHNRLYWYRQTLGQGPEFLTYFQNEAQLEKSRLLSDRFSAERPKGSFSTLEIQRTEQGDSAMYLCASSLGAGHYGYTFGSGTRLTVV.

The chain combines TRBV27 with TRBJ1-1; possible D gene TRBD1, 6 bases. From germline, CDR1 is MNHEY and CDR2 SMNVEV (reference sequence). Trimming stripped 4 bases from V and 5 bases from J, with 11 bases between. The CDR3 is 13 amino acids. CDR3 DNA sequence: TGTGCCAGCAGTTATCAGGGGAGGACTGAAGCTTTCTTT. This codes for CASSYQGRTEAFF.

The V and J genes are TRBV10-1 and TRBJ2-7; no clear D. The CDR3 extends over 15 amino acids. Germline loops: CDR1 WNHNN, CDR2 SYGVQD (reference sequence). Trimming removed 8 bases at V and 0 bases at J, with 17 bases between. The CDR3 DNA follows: TGCGCCAGCCCGCTATGGGGTTCAAGCTCCTACGAGCAGTACTTC. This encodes CASPLWGSSSYEQYF.

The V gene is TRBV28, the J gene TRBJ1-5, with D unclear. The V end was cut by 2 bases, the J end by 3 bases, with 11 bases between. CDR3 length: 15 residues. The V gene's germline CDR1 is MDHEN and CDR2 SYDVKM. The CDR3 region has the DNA TGTGCCAGCAGTTTACTGTCGGCGCCCAATCAGCCCCAGCATTTT. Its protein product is CASSLLSAPNQPQHF.

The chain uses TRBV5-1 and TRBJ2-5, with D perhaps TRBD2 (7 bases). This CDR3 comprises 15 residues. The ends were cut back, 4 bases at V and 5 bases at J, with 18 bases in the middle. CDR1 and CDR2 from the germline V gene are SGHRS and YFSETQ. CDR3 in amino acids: CASSLQPGGGETQYF. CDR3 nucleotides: TGCGCCAGCAGCCTACAGCCGGGGGGCGGTGAGACCCAGTACTTC.

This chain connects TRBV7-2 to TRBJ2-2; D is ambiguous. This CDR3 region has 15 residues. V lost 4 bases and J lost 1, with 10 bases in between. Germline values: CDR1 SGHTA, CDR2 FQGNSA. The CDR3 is CASSYYKLNTGELFF. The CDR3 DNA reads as TGTGCCAGCAGCTATTACAAGTTGAACACCGGGGAGCTGTTTTTT.

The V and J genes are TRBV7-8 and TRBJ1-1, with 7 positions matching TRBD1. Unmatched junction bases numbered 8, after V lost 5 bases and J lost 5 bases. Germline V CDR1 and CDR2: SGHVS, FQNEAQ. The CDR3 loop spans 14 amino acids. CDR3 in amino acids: CASSPRQGRTEAFF. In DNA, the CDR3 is TGTGCCAGCAGCCCGAGACAGGGTAGGACTGAAGCTTTCTTT.

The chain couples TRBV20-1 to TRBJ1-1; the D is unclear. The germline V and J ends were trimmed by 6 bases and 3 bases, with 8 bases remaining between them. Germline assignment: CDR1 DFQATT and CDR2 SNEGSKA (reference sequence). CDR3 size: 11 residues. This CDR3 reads CSASQYTEAFF. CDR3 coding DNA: TGCAGTGCCAGTCAGTACACTGAAGCTTTCTTT.

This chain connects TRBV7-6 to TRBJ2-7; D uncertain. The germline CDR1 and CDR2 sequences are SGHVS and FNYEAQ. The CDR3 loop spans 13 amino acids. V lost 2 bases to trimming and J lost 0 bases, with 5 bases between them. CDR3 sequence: CASSLSSSYEQYF. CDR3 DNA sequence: TGTGCCAGCAGCTTAAGCTCCTCCTACGAGCAGTACTTC.

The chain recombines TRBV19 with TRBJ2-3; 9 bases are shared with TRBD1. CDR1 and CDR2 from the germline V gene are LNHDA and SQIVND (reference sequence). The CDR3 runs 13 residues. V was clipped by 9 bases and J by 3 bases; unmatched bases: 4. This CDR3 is CASRQGGTDTQYF. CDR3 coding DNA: TGTGCCAGCAGACAGGGGGGGACAGATACGCAGTATTTT.

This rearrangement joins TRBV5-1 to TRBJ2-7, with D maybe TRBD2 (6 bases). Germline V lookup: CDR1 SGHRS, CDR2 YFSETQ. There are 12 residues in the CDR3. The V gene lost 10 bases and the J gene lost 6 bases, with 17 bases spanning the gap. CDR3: CACSSALGEQYF. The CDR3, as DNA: TGCGCCTGCTCTAGCGCCTTGGGCGAGCAGTACTTC.

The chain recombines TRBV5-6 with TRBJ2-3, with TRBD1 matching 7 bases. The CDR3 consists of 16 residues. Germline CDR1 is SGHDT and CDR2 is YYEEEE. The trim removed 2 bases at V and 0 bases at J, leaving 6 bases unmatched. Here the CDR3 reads CASSLRGGQSTDTQYF. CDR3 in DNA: TGTGCCAGCAGCTTACGTGGGGGACAGAGCACAGATACGCAGTATTTT.

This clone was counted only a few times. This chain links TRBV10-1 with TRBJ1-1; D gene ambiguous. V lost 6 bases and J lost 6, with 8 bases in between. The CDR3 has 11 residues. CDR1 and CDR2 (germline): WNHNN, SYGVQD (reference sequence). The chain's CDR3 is CASRQYAEAFF. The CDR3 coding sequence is TGCGCCAGCAGACAGTACGCTGAAGCTTTCTTT.

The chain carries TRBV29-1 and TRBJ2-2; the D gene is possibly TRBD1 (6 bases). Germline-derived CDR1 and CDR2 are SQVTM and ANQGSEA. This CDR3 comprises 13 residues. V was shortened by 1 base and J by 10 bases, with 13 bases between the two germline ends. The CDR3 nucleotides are TGCAGCGTTGAAGCTACAGGGAGAGTGGAGCTGTTTTTT. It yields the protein CSVEATGRVELFF.

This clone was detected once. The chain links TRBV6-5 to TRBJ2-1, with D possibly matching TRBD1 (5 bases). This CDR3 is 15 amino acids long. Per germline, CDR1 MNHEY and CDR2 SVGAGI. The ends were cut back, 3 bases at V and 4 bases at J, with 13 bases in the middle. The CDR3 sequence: CASSYLAGLYNEQFF. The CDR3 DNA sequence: TGTGCCAGCAGTTATCTGGCAGGGTTGTACAATGAGCAGTTCTTC.